The sample holds one count of the clone carrying this TCR beta chain. The data belong to a study of control samples from healthy donors and cancer patients. Profiling relied on immunoSEQ multiplex PCR, and the TCRdb table lists in-frame clones only, not all of them. The data hold about 110,000 clones, with approximately 80% observed a single time. The sequence came from a man aged 18-30 years in good health. Sequenced material: blood.

CDR3 in DNA: TGTGCCAGCAGCCCAGGGGGCGAGGGCAATCAGCCCCAGCATTTT. It codes for CASSPGGEGNQPQHF. The chain carries TRBV5-4 and TRBJ1-5; 8 bases line up with TRBD1. Germline V gene lookup returns CDR1 SGHNT and CDR2 YYREEE (reference sequence). The trim removed 4 bases at V and 2 bases at J, leaving 5 bases unmatched. The CDR3 covers 15 residues. The whole variable domain, remainder taken from reference TRBV5-4 and TRBJ1-5, is ETGVTQSPTHLIKTRGQQVTLRCSSQSGHNTVSWYQQALGQGPQFIFQYYREEENGRGNFPPRFSGLQFPNYSSELNVNALELDDSALYLCASSPGGEGNQPQHFGDGTRLSIL.